This TCR beta chain comes out of a study of OX40 agonist ivuxolimab in advanced cancers. Study-wide context: Clinicians treated patients with ivuxolimab, an agonistic anti-OX40 (CD134) antibody. Whole-study results and caveats: CD8+ T cells averaged more expanded clones than CD4+. Patients with a partial response at 0.1-3.0 mg/kg had among the lowest clonal expansion. Certain nonresponders likewise exhibited a low normalized T-cell clonal expansion.

The CDR3 has 14 residues. Germline CDR1 and CDR2: MNHEY and SVGAGI. V was clipped by 8 bases and J by 12 bases; unmatched bases: 14. As regards this clone: The antigen remains undetermined.

Clones were read by immunoSEQ multiplex PCR, and TCRdb kept only the in-frame ones, dropping some. Of approximately 50,000 clones listed, about 85% are singletons. The specimen comprised CD4+ or CD8+ T cells sorted from blood, sampled in a trial of the OX40 agonist ivuxolimab. The gene calls are TRBV6-5 and TRBJ2-7, with 12 bases identical to TRBD2. The receptor was isolated from an adult with an advanced solid tumor such as melanoma, head and neck, liver or kidney cancer. The CDR3 bases are TGTGCCAGCTGGACCAGACTAGCGGGAGAGGTGAGGTACTTC. Amino acid sequence: CASWTRLAGEVRYF.